Listed below are T cell receptor beta chains from one sample, sequenced in a study of Ad26.COV2.S vaccination and SARS-CoV-2 variants. The table came from immunoSEQ multiplex PCR; TCRdb's copy has only in-frame clones and leaves some out. The table lists about 410,000 clones, 75% to 90% of them singletons. Sequenced material: peripheral blood, taken in a trial of Ad26.COV2.S vaccine versus placebo. The source of these receptors is a person aged 18 to 59 who received the Ad26.COV2.S COVID-19 vaccine or a placebo. CDR3s include the opening cysteine and the closing phenylalanine or tryptophan. The D gene is left open where the match is weak. Clone sizes are given selectively: once, few, many, or a class where the clone is expanded.

J	D	size	V	DNA	CDR3
TRBJ1-4	TRBD1	.	TRBV18	TGTGCCAGCTCACTCGGACAGGGTGGTAATGAAAAACTGTTTTTT	CASSLGQGGNEKLFF
TRBJ2-4	TRBD1	.	TRBV29-1	TGCAGCGTAGGACAGGGGGACATTCAGTACTTC	CSVGQGDIQYF
TRBJ2-2	.	.	TRBV27	TGTGCCAGCAGCGTGAGATGGGTTCCGAACACCGGGGAGCTGTTTTTT	CASSVRWVPNTGELFF
TRBJ1-2	.	once	TRBV10-3	TGTGCCATCACCGTCGGGAAAGGGGGTGGCTACACCTTC	CAITVGKGGGYTF
TRBJ1-1	.	few	TRBV24-1	TGTGCCACCAGTGCTGCCCCGGGACAAAAAGGCACTGAAGCTTTCTTT	CATSAAPGQKGTEAFF
TRBJ1-1	.	.	TRBV29-1	TGCAGCGCCGGAAAAGCGGGTACTGAAGCTTTCTTT	CSAGKAGTEAFF
TRBJ2-3	.	.	TRBV3-1/TRBV3-2	TGTGCCAGCAGCCAACCTACGAGGACTCCGACTAAGGATACGCAGTATTTT	CASSQPTRTPTKDTQYF
TRBJ2-1	TRBD2	.	TRBV5-1	TGCGCCAGCAGCGTTAGCGGGGGGCTCTACAATGAGCAGTTCTTC	CASSVSGGLYNEQFF
TRBJ2-7	.	once	TRBV10-1	TGCGCCAGCAGTGAGGCAGGGTACGAGCAGTACTTC	CASSEAGYEQYF
TRBJ2-7	.	.	TRBV25-1	TGTGCCAGCAGTGAATCCCGCCAGACAACCTACGAGCAGTACTTC	CASSESRQTTYEQYF
TRBJ2-1	.	.	TRBV2	TGTGCCAGCAATCAACTAGTCGTCCACAATGAGCAGTTCTTC	CASNQLVVHNEQFF
TRBJ1-1	.	few	TRBV6-1	TGTGCCAGCAGTGACGTCGGGGGTAGTATCACTGAAGCTTTCTTT	CASSDVGGSITEAFF
TRBJ2-3	TRBD1	.	TRBV4-2	TGTGCCAGCAGCCAGGGGGACAGTCTCCCCGATACGCAGTATTTT	CASSQGDSLPDTQYF
TRBJ2-7	.	.	TRBV11-1	TGTGCCAGCAGCTTAGGGACTACCTACTACGAGCAGTACTTC	CASSLGTTYYEQYF
TRBJ1-1	TRBD1	.	TRBV3-1/TRBV3-2	TGTGCCAGCAGCCAAGAGGACAGGGGGCAGGGGGTCACTGAAGCTTTCTTT	CASSQEDRGQGVTEAFF
TRBJ2-1	TRBD2	.	TRBV11-2	TGTGCCAGCAGCCCAGACCTATCTAGCGGGAGGCGAAGGGAGCAGTTCTTC	CASSPDLSSGRRREQFF
TRBJ2-7	.	.	TRBV15	TGTGCCACCAGCAGATCCAGCTCCTACGAGCAGTACTTC	CATSRSSSYEQYF
TRBJ2-1	TRBD2	.	TRBV19	TGTGCCAGTAGTAGCACTAGCGTTGAGCAGTTCTTC	CASSSTSVEQFF
TRBJ2-1	.	.	TRBV21-1	TGTGCCAGCACCAAAACATCGACTAGCGGAGTATACAATGAGCAGTTCTTC	CASTKTSTSGVYNEQFF
TRBJ1-2	.	once	TRBV10-3	TGTGCCATCAGTGAGATGGTCACCCATATAGGCTATGGCTACACCTTC	CAISEMVTHIGYGYTF
TRBJ2-1	.	.	TRBV11-3	TGTGCCAGCAGCTACGGGCCGACCGCCTACAATGAGCAGTTCTTC	CASSYGPTAYNEQFF
TRBJ1-2	.	.	TRBV3-1/TRBV3-2	TGTGCCAGCAGTAGGGCAGGGACTGGCTACACCTTC	CASSRAGTGYTF
TRBJ2-5	TRBD2	.	TRBV7-6	TGTGCCAGCAGCTTAGGGGCAGCGGGAGGGCAAGAGACCCAGTACTTC	CASSLGAAGGQETQYF
TRBJ1-1	.	.	TRBV5-1	TGCGCCAGCAGCTTGGAAGGGGTTAACACTGAAGCTTTCTTT	CASSLEGVNTEAFF
TRBJ2-1	.	.	TRBV19	TGTGCCAGTAGTATTACGTGGGAGGCCTACAATGAGCAGTTCTTC	CASSITWEAYNEQFF
TRBJ2-7	TRBD2	.	TRBV9	TGTGCCAGCAGCGGGGGACTAGCCCAGGGGTTGAGCGAGCAGTACTTC	CASSGGLAQGLSEQYF
TRBJ2-7	TRBD1	.	TRBV9	TGTGCCAGCAGCGTAAGTTGGTTAGGGGGCCACGAGCAGTACTTC	CASSVSWLGGHEQYF
TRBJ1-2	.	.	TRBV19	TGTGCCAGCATTGACGGGATAGGGGGCTACACCTTC	CASIDGIGGYTF
TRBJ2-6	.	.	TRBV4-3	TGCGCCAGCAGCCAAGACCTAGGATCCGGGGCCAACGTCCTGACTTTC	CASSQDLGSGANVLTF
TRBJ2-5	.	.	TRBV19	TGTGCCAGTAGCCCCATAGGGTCTTCAGGGAGTGAGACCCAGTACTTC	CASSPIGSSGSETQYF
TRBJ1-2	.	.	TRBV7-2	TGTGCCAGCAGCTACCTCAACTATGGCTACACCTTC	CASSYLNYGYTF
TRBJ2-1	.	.	TRBV12-5	TGTGCTAGTGGTTTGGCCCAGGGAGGGGGTCCTTCCTACAATGAGCAGTTCTTC	CASGLAQGGGPSYNEQFF
TRBJ2-7	TRBD2	once	TRBV5-1	TGCGCCAGCAGCTCGCTAGCGGGAGGGCCCCATGGGTACGAGCAGTACTTC	CASSSLAGGPHGYEQYF
TRBJ2-3	TRBD2	.	TRBV30	TGTGCCTGGACCCCATTAGCGGGAGGGCCGGCAGATACGCAGTATTTT	CAWTPLAGGPADTQYF
TRBJ2-1	TRBD1	.	TRBV5-1	TGCGCCAGCAGCTCGCGACAGGGGCCACCGGGTGACAATGAGCAGTTCTTC	CASSSRQGPPGDNEQFF
TRBJ2-2	.	.	TRBV6-6	TGTGCCAGCAGTTACTACCCTCCTGCGAACACCGGGGAGCTGTTTTTT	CASSYYPPANTGELFF
TRBJ1-2	TRBD1	.	TRBV13	TGTGCCAGCAGCGAGGGACAGGGGGCTGCGGGCTACACCTTC	CASSEGQGAAGYTF
TRBJ1-1	.	few	TRBV6-1	TGTGCCAGCAGTGAAGGGGTCAGAATGAACACTGAAGCTTTCTTT	CASSEGVRMNTEAFF
TRBJ2-2	TRBD2	few	TRBV27	TGTGCCAGCCGTCCTAGCGGGAAGCCCGGGGAGCTGTTTTTT	CASRPSGKPGELFF
TRBJ1-4	TRBD1	.	TRBV30	TGTGCCTGGAGAGAGGGGGCCTTGGCTAATGAAAAACTGTTTTTT	CAWREGALANEKLFF
TRBJ2-7	TRBD1	.	TRBV2	TGTGCCAGCAACAGGGGGGTAGGCGAGCAGTACTTC	CASNRGVGEQYF
TRBJ2-3	TRBD1	.	TRBV30	TGTGCCTGGACCCACAGGGGTGGCACAGATACGCAGTATTTT	CAWTHRGGTDTQYF